This TCR beta chain was documented in a study of cytomegalovirus exposure and HLA in healthy donors. Primers: 60 Vbeta forward and 13 Jbeta reverse. In the authors' methods: Roughly 10 million shared chains were among some 75 million unique TCR beta chains counted in a later analysis. Generated by immunoSEQ multiplex PCR, the TCRdb table keeps only in-frame clones and is missing some. The V and J calls and clone size are taken from that table; D and trimming were inferred from the DNA. The repertoire holds some 98,000 clones, 70% to 80% seen once, with roughly 11% in the top ten. Healthy bone marrow donors supplied every sample. Whole-study findings and limits: An analysis that was carried out later associated 15,000 to 20,000 TCR beta sequences with HLA alleles at 0.05 false discovery rate. In a later analysis, compared with equally common non-associated chains, HLA-associated beta chains were more expanded.

About this clone: Its target is unknown.

Looked up from germline, CDR1 is MNHNY and CDR2 is SVGAGI (reference sequence). The germline V and J ends were trimmed by 2 bases and 2 bases, with 13 bases remaining between them. The CDR3 is 15 residues long. The chain uses TRBV6-6 and TRBJ2-7; D may be TRBD2 (7 bases). Sequences were obtained from PBMCs. This sequence was found in a man in his late teens or twenties in good health and CMV-seropositive. DNA for the CDR3: TGTGCCAGCAGTTACCCGGGGAGGGGGGCCTACGAGCAGTACTTC. It is translated as CASSYPGRGAYEQYF.